The 6 T cell receptor beta chains in this list originate from one sample, sequenced in a study of neurological immune-mediated disorders. TCRdb reanalysed the 5' RACE reads using MiXCR and keeps one entry per CDR3 protein. The repertoire includes 55,000 to 80,000 distinct CDR3 sequences, under 5.5% of them detected once, and 3.4% sits in the top ten. The specimen was PBMCs. The receptors were gathered from a woman in her fifties or sixties with multiple sclerosis.

This clonotype appeared many times. The chain links TRBV10-3 to TRBJ2-1; perhaps TRBD2 as D (6 bases). The CDR3 runs to 13 residues. CDR1 and CDR2 from the germline V gene are ENHRY and SYGVKD. The germline V and J ends were trimmed by 8 bases and 0 bases, with 8 bases remaining between them. Written as DNA, the CDR3 is TGTGCCATCGGCGGGAACTCCTACAATGAGCAGTTCTTC. Encoded protein: CAIGGNSYNEQFF.

This clonotype was seen repeatedly, ten times or more. This chain links TRBV10-3 with TRBJ2-2; maybe TRBD2 (6 bases). The CDR3 contains 13 residues. Germline loops: CDR1 ENHRY, CDR2 SYGVKD. Trimming cost V 6 bases and J 5 bases, with 10 bases left between them. This chain's CDR3 is CAISGGRTGELFF. The DNA of the CDR3 is TGTGCCATCAGCGGGGGACGGACCGGGGAGCTGTTTTTT.

This clonotype was counted at least ten times. The chain carries TRBV29-1 and TRBJ1-3; maybe TRBD1 (5 bases). The germline V gene encodes CDR1 SQVTM and CDR2 ANQGSEA. The CDR3 is made up of 14 amino acids. V was trimmed by 4 bases and J by 3 bases, leaving 13 bases between them. The CDR3 coding sequence is TGCAGCGTTGGCCCAGACAGAGATGGAAACACCATATATTTT. It yields the protein CSVGPDRDGNTIYF.

The CDR3: CSASSSGGHTQYF. The CDR3, as DNA: TGCAGTGCTAGCTCCAGCGGGGGACATACGCAGTATTTT. V and J are TRBV20-1 and TRBJ2-3; TRBD2 aligns across 8 bases. This CDR3 contains 13 residues. The germline V gene has CDR1 DFQATT and CDR2 SNEGSKA (reference sequence). V was pared by 3 bases and J by 7 bases, with 6 bases of the junction left unmatched.

The CDR3 sequence: CASSRSIQGASLENTIYF. The CDR3 DNA is TGCGCCAGCAGCCGCTCTATTCAGGGGGCGTCCCTAGAAAACACCATATATTTT. The chain couples TRBV4-3 to TRBJ1-3; TRBD1 matches 8 bases. The CDR3 is made up of 18 amino acids. Germline V gives CDR1 LGHNA, CDR2 YSLEER. Losses at the gene ends were 4 bases for V and 6 bases for J; bases not matched to a gene: 17.

This clonotype was counted at least ten times. This sequence joins TRBV5-6 and TRBJ2-2; possibly TRBD1 for D (6 bases). CDR1 SGHDT and CDR2 YYEEEE come from the germline V gene. The CDR3 sequence is 15 residues long. V shed 3 bases and J shed 2 bases, with 11 bases lying between them. CDR3 in amino acids: CASSSWTANTGELFF. The CDR3 DNA follows: TGTGCCAGCAGCTCCTGGACAGCTAACACCGGGGAGCTGTTTTTT.